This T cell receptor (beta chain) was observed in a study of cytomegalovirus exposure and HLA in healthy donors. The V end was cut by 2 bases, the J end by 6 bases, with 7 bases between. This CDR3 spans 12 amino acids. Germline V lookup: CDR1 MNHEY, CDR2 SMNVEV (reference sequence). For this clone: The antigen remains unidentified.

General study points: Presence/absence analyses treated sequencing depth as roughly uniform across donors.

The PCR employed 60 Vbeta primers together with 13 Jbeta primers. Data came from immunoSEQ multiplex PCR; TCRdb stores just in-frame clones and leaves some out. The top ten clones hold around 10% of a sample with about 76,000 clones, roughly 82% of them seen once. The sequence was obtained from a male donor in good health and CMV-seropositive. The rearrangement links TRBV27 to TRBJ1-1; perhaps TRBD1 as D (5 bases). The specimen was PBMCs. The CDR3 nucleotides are TGTGCCAGCAGTTTAGGGGGGGCTGAAGCTTTCTTT. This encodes CASSLGGAEAFF.